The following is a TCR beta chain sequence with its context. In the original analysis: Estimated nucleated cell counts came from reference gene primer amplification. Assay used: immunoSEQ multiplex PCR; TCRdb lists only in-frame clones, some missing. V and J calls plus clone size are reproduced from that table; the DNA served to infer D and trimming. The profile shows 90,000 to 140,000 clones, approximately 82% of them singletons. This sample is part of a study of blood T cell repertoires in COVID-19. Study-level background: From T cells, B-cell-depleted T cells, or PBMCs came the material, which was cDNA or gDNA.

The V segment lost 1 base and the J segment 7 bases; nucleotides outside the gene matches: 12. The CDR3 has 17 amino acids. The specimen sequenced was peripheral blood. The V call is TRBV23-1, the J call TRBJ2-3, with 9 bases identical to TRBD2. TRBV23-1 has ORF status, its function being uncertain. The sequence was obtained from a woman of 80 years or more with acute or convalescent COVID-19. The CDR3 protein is CASSQFEVAGEVNTQYF. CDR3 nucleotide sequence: TGCGCCAGCAGTCAATTCGAGGTAGCGGGAGAGGTGAATACGCAGTATTTT.